This TCR beta chain was recovered during a study of naive and memory T cell subsets. The CDR3 runs to 15 residues. In germline, CDR1 is LGHNA, CDR2 YSLEER. V shed 1 base and J 0 bases; nucleotides not matched to a gene: 3. Regarding this clonotype: Antigen unknown.

Study results and limitations: Especially in CD8 cells, naive repertoires contained a few larger clonotypes, possibly CD45RA-re-expressing memory cells.

An equimolar mix of two oligonucleotides served as the beta constant-region primer for TRBC1 and TRBC2. Four rounds of PCR amplified the ligated cDNA using nested alpha and beta constant-region primers plus SP2. One entry per CDR3 protein results from TCRdb running MiXCR on the UMI-ligation and nested PCR reads. The sample has around 140,000 distinct CDR3 sequences; about a fifth are singletons. The clonotype was recovered from a human donor in good health. The specimen sequenced was naive CD8+ T cells from blood. The V call is TRBV4-3, the J call TRBJ2-7, with 7 bases matching TRBD1. CDR3 region: CASSQGTGTSYEQYF. DNA for the CDR3: TGCGCCAGCAGCCAAGGGACAGGAACCTCCTACGAGCAGTACTTC.